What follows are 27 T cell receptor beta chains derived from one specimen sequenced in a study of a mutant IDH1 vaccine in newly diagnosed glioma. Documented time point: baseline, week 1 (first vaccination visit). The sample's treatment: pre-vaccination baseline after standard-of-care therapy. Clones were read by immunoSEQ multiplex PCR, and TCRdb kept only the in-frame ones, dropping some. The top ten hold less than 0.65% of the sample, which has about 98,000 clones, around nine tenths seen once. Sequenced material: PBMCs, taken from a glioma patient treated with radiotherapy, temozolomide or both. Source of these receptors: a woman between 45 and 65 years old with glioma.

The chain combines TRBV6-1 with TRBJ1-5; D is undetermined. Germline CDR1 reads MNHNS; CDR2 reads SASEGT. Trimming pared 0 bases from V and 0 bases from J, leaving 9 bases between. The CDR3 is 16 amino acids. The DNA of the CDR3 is TGTGCCAGCAGTGAAGCTGGAGCAGGTAGCAATCAGCCCCAGCATTTT. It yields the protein CASSEAGAGSNQPQHF.

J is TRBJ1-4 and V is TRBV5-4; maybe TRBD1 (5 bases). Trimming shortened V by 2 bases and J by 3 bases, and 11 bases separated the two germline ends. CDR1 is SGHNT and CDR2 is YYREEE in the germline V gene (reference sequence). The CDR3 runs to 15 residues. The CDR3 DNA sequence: TGTGCCAGCAGCTTAGGAGGGGACTCTAATGAAAAACTGTTTTTT. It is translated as CASSLGGDSNEKLFF. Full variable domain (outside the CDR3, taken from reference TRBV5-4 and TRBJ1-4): ETGVTQSPTHLIKTRGQQVTLRCSSQSGHNTVSWYQQALGQGPQFIFQYYREEENGRGNFPPRFSGLQFPNYSSELNVNALELDDSALYLCASSLGGDSNEKLFFGSGTQLSVL.

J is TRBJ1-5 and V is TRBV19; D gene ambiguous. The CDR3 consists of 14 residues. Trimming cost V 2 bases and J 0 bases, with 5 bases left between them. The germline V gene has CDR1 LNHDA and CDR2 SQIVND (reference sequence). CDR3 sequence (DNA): TGTGCCAGTAGTATAAAGGTTAGCAATCAGCCCCAGCATTTT. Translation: CASSIKVSNQPQHF.

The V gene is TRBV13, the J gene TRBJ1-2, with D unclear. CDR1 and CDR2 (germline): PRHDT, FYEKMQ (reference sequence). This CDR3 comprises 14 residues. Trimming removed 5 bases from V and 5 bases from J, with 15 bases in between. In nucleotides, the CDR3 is TGTGCCAGCAGCAACCCTTTGGAGAGTTATGGCTACACCTTC. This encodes CASSNPLESYGYTF.

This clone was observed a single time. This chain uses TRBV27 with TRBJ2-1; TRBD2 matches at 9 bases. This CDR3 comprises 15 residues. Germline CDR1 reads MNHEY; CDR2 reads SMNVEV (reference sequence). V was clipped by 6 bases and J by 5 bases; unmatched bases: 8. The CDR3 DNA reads TGTGCCAGCAGATCTACTAGCGGGCAGAACAATGAGCAGTTCTTC. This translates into CASRSTSGQNNEQFF.

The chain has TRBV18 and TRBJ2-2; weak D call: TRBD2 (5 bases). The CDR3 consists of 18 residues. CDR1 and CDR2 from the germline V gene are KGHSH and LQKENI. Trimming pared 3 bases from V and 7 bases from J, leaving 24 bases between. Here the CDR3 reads CASSPPDPGLTTSGELFF. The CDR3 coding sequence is TGTGCCAGCTCACCGCCAGACCCCGGACTGACTACCAGCGGGGAGCTGTTTTTT.

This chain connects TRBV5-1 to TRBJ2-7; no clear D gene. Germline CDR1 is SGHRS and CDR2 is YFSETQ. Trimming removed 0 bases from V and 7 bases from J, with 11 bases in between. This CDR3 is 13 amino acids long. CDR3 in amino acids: CASSLAFGWEQYF. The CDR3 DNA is TGCGCCAGCAGCTTGGCATTCGGGTGGGAGCAGTACTTC.

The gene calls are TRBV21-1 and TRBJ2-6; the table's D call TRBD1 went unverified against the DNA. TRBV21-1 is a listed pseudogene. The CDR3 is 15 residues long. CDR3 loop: CASSSWDNGANVLTF. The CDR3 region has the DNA TGTGCCAGCAGCTCTTGGGACAACGGGGCCAACGTCCTGACTTTC.

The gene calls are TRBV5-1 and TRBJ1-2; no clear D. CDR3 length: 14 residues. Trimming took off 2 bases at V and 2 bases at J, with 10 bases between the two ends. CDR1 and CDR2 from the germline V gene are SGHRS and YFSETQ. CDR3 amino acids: CASSFERANYGYTF. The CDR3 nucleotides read TGCGCCAGCAGCTTTGAAAGGGCGAACTATGGCTACACCTTC.

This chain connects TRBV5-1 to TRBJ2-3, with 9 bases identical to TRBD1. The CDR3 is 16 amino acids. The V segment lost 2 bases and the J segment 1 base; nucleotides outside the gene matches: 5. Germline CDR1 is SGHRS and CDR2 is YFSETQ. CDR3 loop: CASSLLQGAGTDTQYF. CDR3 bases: TGCGCCAGCAGCTTATTACAGGGGGCGGGCACAGATACGCAGTATTTT. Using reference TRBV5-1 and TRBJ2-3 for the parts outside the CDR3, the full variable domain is KAGVTQTPRYLIKTRGQQVTLSCSPISGHRSVSWYQQTPGQGLQFLFEYFSETQRNKGNFPGRFSGRQFSNSRSEMNVSTLELGDSALYLCASSLLQGAGTDTQYFGPGTRLTVL.

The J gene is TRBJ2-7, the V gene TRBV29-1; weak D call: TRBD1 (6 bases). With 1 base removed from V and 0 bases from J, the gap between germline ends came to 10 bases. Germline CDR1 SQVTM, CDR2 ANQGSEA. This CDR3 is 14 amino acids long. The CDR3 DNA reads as TGCAGCGTTGAAGGGGTGGACAGCTCCTACGAGCAGTACTTC. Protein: CSVEGVDSSYEQYF.

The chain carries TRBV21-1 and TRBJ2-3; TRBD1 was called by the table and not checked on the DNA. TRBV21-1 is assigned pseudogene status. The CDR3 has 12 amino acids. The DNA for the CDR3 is TGTGCCAGCATTTACCAGGGAGATACGCAGTATTTT. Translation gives CASIYQGDTQYF.

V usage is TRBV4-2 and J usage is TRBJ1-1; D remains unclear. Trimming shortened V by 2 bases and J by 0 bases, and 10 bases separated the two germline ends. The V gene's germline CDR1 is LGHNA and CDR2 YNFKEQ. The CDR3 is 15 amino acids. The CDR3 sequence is CASSQPTNLNTEAFF. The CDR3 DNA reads TGTGCCAGCAGCCAACCGACAAACCTGAACACTGAAGCTTTCTTT.

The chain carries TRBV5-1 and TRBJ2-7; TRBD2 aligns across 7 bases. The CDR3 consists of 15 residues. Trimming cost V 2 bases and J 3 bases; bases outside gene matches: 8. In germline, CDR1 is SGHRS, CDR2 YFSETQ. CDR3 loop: CASSFLSGGGYEQYF. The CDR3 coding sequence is TGCGCCAGCAGCTTTCTTTCGGGGGGTGGCTACGAGCAGTACTTC. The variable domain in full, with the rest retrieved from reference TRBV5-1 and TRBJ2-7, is KAGVTQTPRYLIKTRGQQVTLSCSPISGHRSVSWYQQTPGQGLQFLFEYFSETQRNKGNFPGRFSGRQFSNSRSEMNVSTLELGDSALYLCASSFLSGGGYEQYFGPGTRLTVT.

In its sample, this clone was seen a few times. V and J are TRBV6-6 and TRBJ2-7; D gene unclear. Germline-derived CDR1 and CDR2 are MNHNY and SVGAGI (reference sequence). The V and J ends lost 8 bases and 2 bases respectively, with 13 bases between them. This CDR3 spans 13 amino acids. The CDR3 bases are TGTGCCAGCCACCGGACGGTAACCTACGAGCAGTACTTC. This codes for CASHRTVTYEQYF.

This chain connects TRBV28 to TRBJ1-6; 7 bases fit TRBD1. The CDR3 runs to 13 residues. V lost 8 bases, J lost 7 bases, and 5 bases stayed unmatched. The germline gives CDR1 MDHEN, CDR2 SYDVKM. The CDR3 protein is CASRQGNNSPLHF. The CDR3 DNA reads TGTGCCAGCCGACAGGGAAACAATTCACCCCTCCACTTT.

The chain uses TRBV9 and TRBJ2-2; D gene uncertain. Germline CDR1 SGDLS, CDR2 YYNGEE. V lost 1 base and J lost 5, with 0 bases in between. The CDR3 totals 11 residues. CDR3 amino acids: CASSVTGELFF. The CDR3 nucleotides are TGTGCCAGCAGCGTAACCGGGGAGCTGTTTTTT.

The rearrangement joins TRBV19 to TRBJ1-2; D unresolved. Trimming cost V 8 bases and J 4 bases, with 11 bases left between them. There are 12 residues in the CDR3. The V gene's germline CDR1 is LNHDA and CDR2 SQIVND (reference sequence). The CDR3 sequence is CASGPRGYGYTF. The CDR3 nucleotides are TGTGCCAGTGGGCCCCGGGGCTATGGCTACACCTTC.

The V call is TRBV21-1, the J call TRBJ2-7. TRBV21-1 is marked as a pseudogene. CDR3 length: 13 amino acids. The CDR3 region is CASSKGRLYEQYF. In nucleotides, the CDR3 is TGTGCCAGCAGCAAAGGACGTCTCTACGAGCAGTACTTC.

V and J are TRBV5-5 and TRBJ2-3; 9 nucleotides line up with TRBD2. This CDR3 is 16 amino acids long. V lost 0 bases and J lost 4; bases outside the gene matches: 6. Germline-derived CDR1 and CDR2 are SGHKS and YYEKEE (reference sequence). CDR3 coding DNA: TGTGCCAGCAGCTTGGCCCCTAGCGGGAACGCAGATACGCAGTATTTT. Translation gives CASSLAPSGNADTQYF.

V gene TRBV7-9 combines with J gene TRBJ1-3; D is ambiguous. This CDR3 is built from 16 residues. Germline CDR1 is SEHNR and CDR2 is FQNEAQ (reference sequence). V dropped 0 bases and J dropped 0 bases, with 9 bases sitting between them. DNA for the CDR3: TGTGCCAGCAGCTTAGCTATGATTAACTCTGGAAACACCATATATTTT. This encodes CASSLAMINSGNTIYF. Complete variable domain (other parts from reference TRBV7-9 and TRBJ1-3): DTGVSQNPRHKITKRGQNVTFRCDPISEHNRLYWYRQTLGQGPEFLTYFQNEAQLEKSRLLSDRFSAERPKGSFSTLEIQRTEQGDSAMYLCASSLAMINSGNTIYFGEGSWLTVV.

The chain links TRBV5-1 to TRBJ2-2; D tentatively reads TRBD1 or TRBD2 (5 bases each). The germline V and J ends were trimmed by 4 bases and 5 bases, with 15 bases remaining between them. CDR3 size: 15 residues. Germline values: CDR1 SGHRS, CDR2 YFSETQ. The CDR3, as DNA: TGCGCCAGCAGCCCCCTGGGGGTAAGAACCGGGGAGCTGTTTTTT. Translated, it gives CASSPLGVRTGELFF. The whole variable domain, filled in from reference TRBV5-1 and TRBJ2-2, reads KAGVTQTPRYLIKTRGQQVTLSCSPISGHRSVSWYQQTPGQGLQFLFEYFSETQRNKGNFPGRFSGRQFSNSRSEMNVSTLELGDSALYLCASSPLGVRTGELFFGEGSRLTVL.

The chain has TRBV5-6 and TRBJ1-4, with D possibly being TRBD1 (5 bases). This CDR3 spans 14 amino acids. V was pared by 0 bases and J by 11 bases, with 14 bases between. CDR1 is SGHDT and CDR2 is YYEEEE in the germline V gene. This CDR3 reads CASSLGTYEEKLFF. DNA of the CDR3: TGTGCCAGCAGCTTGGGGACATACGAAGAGAAACTGTTTTTT.

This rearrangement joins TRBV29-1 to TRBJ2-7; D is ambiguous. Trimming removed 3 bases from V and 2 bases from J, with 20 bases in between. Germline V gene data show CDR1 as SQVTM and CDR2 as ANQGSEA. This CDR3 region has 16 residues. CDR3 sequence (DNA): TGCAGCGTTGAGATAGGCGCCTTAACTGGGGCCTACGAGCAGTACTTC. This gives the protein CSVEIGALTGAYEQYF.

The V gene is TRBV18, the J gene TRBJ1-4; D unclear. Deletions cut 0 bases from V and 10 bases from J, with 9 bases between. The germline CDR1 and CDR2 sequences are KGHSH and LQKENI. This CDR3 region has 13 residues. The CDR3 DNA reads TGTGCCAGCTCACCACCCCTCTCCAGAAAACTGTTTTTT. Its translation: CASSPPLSRKLFF.

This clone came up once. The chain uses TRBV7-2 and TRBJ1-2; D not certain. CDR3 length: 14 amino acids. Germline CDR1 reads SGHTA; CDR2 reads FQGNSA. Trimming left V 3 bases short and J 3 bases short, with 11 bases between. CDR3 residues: CASSFYGDYYGYTF. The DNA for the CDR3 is TGTGCCAGCAGCTTTTACGGAGACTACTATGGCTACACCTTC.

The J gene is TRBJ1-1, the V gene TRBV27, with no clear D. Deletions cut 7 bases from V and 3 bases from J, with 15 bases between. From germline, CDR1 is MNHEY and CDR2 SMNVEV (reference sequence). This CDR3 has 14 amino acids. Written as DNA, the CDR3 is TGTGCCAGCAATACTTTAAGTAAAGACACTGAAGCTTTCTTT. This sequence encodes CASNTLSKDTEAFF.